The rows below give T cell receptor beta chains drawn from one sample of a study of shared T cell receptors in the human thymus. Assay used: immunoSEQ multiplex PCR; TCRdb lists only in-frame clones, some missing. Counted here are 500,000 to 750,000 clones, roughly 90% occurring once; the ten biggest clones make up 0.008% to 0.011%. A further study also used this sample, focusing on human thymus T cells.

Sequencing input: thymocytes. These receptors were obtained from a boy under two years old with a congenital heart defect. The CDR3 runs from the conserved cysteine through the conserved F or W. The D gene is left open where the match is weak. The size entry is marked missing in some rows and otherwise reads once, few, many or a size class.

J gene | D gene | V gene | clone size | CDR3 DNA | CDR3 protein
TRBJ2-7 | TRBD2 | TRBV14 | - | TGTGCCAGCAGCCAAGAAGGGAGGGACTCGACCCACGAGCAGTACTTC | CASSQEGRDSTHEQYF
TRBJ1-2 | - | TRBV4-3 | - | TGCGCCAGCAGCCAAGAAAGCCAGGGCCGGTATGGCTACACCTTC | CASSQESQGRYGYTF
TRBJ2-1 | TRBD2 | TRBV5-1 | - | TGCGCCAGCAGCTTGTGGGGACTAGTCAATGAGCAGTTCTTC | CASSLWGLVNEQFF
TRBJ2-7 | TRBD1 | TRBV7-2 | - | TGTGCCAGCAGCTTCCCGGGACAGGAGACCTACGAGCAGTACTTC | CASSFPGQETYEQYF
TRBJ2-1 | - | TRBV15 | - | TGTGCCACCGAGGGGGAATGGACCTACAATGAGCAGTTCTTC | CATEGEWTYNEQFF
TRBJ2-7 | - | TRBV11-3 | - | TGTGCCAGCAGCCCCGGAGGCCCCCTCTCCGAGCAGTACTTC | CASSPGGPLSEQYF
TRBJ2-3 | TRBD2 | TRBV10-3 | - | TGTGCCATCAGTGCGGCGGGAGCGGCAGATACGCAGTATTTT | CAISAAGAADTQYF
TRBJ2-7 | - | TRBV15 | - | TGTGCCACCAGCAGGGAACAGGGCCACGAGCAGTACTTC | CATSREQGHEQYF
TRBJ1-4 | TRBD1 | TRBV5-4 | - | TGTGCCAGCAGCCCGGGACAGGGGGCCCCTAATGAAAAACTGTTTTTT | CASSPGQGAPNEKLFF
TRBJ2-7 | - | TRBV25-1 | - | TGTGCCAGCAGTGGTCCGTTAAGGAGTTCCTACGAGCAGTACTTC | CASSGPLRSSYEQYF
TRBJ2-7 | TRBD2 | TRBV5-6 | - | TGTGCCAGCAGCCCGCCGGGACTAGTCTTACCCTACGAGCAGTACTTC | CASSPPGLVLPYEQYF
TRBJ2-7 | - | TRBV28 | - | TGTGCCAGCAGTCACAGGGCCTTATCCTACGAGCAGTACTTC | CASSHRALSYEQYF
TRBJ1-5 | TRBD1 | TRBV5-4 | - | TGTGCCAGCAGCATCCGGGGACAGGGGGCTAACAATCAGCCCCAGCATTTT | CASSIRGQGANNQPQHF
TRBJ2-3 | TRBD2 | TRBV5-1 | once | TGCGCCAGCCAAAGATCAGCGGGAGGGCAGGATACGCAGTATTTT | CASQRSAGGQDTQYF
TRBJ2-3 | - | TRBV15 | once | TGTGCCACCAGTAGTTTTTCTAGATCCTCGCGGAGGGGCACAGATACGCAGTATTTT | CATSSFSRSSRRGTDTQYF
TRBJ2-7 | TRBD2 | TRBV27 | - | TGTGCCAGCAGTTTATCCGGACTAGCGGGAACTGGGGAGTACTTC | CASSLSGLAGTGEYF
TRBJ2-1 | TRBD2 | TRBV29-1 | - | TGCAGCGTTGATAGAGCGGGAGTATACAATGAGCAGTTCTTC | CSVDRAGVYNEQFF
TRBJ2-5 | - | TRBV11-2 | - | TGTGCCAGCAGCTTTTACCGGGGAGAGACCCAGTACTTC | CASSFYRGETQYF
TRBJ2-7 | TRBD1 | TRBV28 | - | TGTGCCAGCAGTGCCCACAGGGGACAGGCATCCTACGAGCAGTACTTC | CASSAHRGQASYEQYF
TRBJ1-5 | - | TRBV6-5 | - | TGTGCCAGCAGTTATGAAGAGCCGACGGATGGCGGACCCCAGCATTTT | CASSYEEPTDGGPQHF
TRBJ1-1 | - | TRBV27 | - | TGTGCCAGCAGTCCCAGGGTCCGAAGCCCGACACTGAAGCTGGGACTTTTCTTT | CASSPRVRSPTLKLGLFF
TRBJ1-1 | - | TRBV19 | - | TGTGCCAGTAGGGGAATACTGGGCAGGGGGAACACTGAAGCTTTCTTT | CASRGILGRGNTEAFF
TRBJ2-1 | - | TRBV11-2 | - | TGTGCCAGCAGCTTAGTCCCGGGAGCTGTAGATGAGCAGTTCTTC | CASSLVPGAVDEQFF
TRBJ2-1 | TRBD2 | TRBV7-2 | - | TGTGCCAGCAGCTGGGAGGGCCGTTTCCATGAGCAGTTCTTC | CASSWEGRFHEQFF
TRBJ2-2 | TRBD1 | TRBV11-2 | - | TGTGCCAGCAGCCCATCAACAGGGGGAAAGAACACCGGGGAGCTGTTTTTT | CASSPSTGGKNTGELFF
TRBJ1-3 | - | TRBV5-4 | few | TGTGCCAGCAGCTTCCGTGGAGAAACAGGGAAACCAAACACCATATATTTT | CASSFRGETGKPNTIYF
TRBJ1-5 | - | TRBV6-5 | - | TGTGCCACCCGGGAATGCCGGGCCAGCAATCAGCCCCAGCATTTT | CATRECRASNQPQHF
TRBJ2-5 | - | TRBV18 | - | TGTGCCAGCTCGGGCCGGGAGACCCAGTACTTC | CASSGRETQYF
TRBJ2-1 | - | TRBV5-4 | - | TGTGCCAGCAGCTTTGAATCGAGTGAGCAGTTCTTC | CASSFESSEQFF
TRBJ2-6 | TRBD1 | TRBV18 | few | TGTGCCAGCTCAACATGGGACAGGGGGTGCTCTGGGGCCAACGTCCTGACTTTC | CASSTWDRGCSGANVLTF
TRBJ2-7 | - | TRBV15 | - | TGTGCCACCAGCCCGCGACAGGTTCAAGGCGAGCAGTACTTC | CATSPRQVQGEQYF
TRBJ1-5 | - | TRBV27 | - | TGTGCCAGCAGTTTATGGGGAGGTAGCAATCAGCCCCAGCATTTT | CASSLWGGSNQPQHF
TRBJ2-7 | TRBD2 | TRBV27 | - | TGTGCCAGCAGTAATCTGTTGGCTAGCGGATCCTACGAGCAGTACTTC | CASSNLLASGSYEQYF
TRBJ2-2 | TRBD2 | TRBV29-1 | - | TGCAGCGGGGGTGAAGGGCCTAGCGGGACCGGGGAGCTGTTTTTT | CSGGEGPSGTGELFF
TRBJ2-3 | TRBD2 | TRBV25-1 | - | TGTGCCAGCCGGGGGGGGCGGGTCACAGATACGCAGTATTTT | CASRGGRVTDTQYF
TRBJ2-7 | TRBD1 | TRBV29-1 | - | TGCAGCGTTGTATCCGGGACAGGGGCCTACGAGCAGTACTTC | CSVVSGTGAYEQYF
TRBJ1-2 | - | TRBV11-2 | - | TGTGCCAGCAGCTTAGTAGAGAGGGTTGGCTACACCTTC | CASSLVERVGYTF
TRBJ2-7 | - | TRBV7-9 | - | TGTGCCAGCAGCTTAGGGGGCCCGTTCCAGGAGCAGTACTTC | CASSLGGPFQEQYF
TRBJ2-3 | TRBD2 | TRBV2 | once | TGTGCCAGCAGTGAGAACGGGAGGGTCACAGATACGCAGTATTTT | CASSENGRVTDTQYF
TRBJ2-7 | TRBD1 | TRBV15 | - | TGTGCCACCAGCTGGACAGGGTTCTACGAGCAGTACTTC | CATSWTGFYEQYF
TRBJ2-5 | TRBD2 | TRBV7-2 | once | TGTGCCAGCAGCTTAGAGGGACTAGCGGGAGTGGGAGAGACCCAGTACTTC | CASSLEGLAGVGETQYF
TRBJ2-1 | TRBD2 | TRBV19 | - | TGTGCCAGTGAACTCTGGGGGACTAGCGGGAGGTTTGAGCAGTTCTTC | CASELWGTSGRFEQFF
TRBJ2-7 | - | TRBV14 | - | TGTGCCAGCAGCCACTCGAGGGGGGGGACCTCCTACGAGCAGTACTTC | CASSHSRGGTSYEQYF
TRBJ1-2 | - | TRBV15 | once | TGTGCCACTCGCGAGGGGGGGACCGAGGACTATGGCTACACCTTC | CATREGGTEDYGYTF
TRBJ2-2 | - | TRBV19 | - | TGTGCCAGTAGTATAGGGGGGACTTTAAACACCGGGGAGCTGTTTTTT | CASSIGGTLNTGELFF